A selection of T cell receptor beta chains follows, all from one sample in a study of response to subunit inactivated influenza vaccine. TCRdb re-called the RT-PCR reads through MiXCR, storing one row per CDR3 protein. The data contain 430,000 or so distinct CDR3 sequences, approximately 11% of them singletons. This specimen was PBMCs from blood, taken about 40 days after vaccination. The receptors were sampled from a middle-aged man who received an inactivated influenza vaccine. The CDR3 runs from the conserved cysteine through the conserved F or W.

V gene,J gene,CDR3 protein
TRBV9,TRBJ2-1,CASSVVPSGGWNEQFF
TRBV12-3/TRBV12-4,TRBJ2-2,CASSLRDVLAGGFGAWNTGELFF
TRBV18,TRBJ2-1,CASSPALTGNYNEQFF
TRBV12-3/TRBV12-4,TRBJ1-4,CASSPDRAREKLFF
TRBV6-1,TRBJ2-7,CASSPTTGDFWEQYF
TRBV11-2,TRBJ2-1,CASSAPGRKYNEQFF
TRBV28,TRBJ2-6,CASSLPGTVSSGANVLTF
TRBV28,TRBJ2-3,CASSLGALGAGVAQYF
TRBV12-3/TRBV12-4,TRBJ2-2,CASSPQKGAGELFF
TRBV12-3/TRBV12-4,TRBJ2-2,CASSFNRQGPTGELFF
TRBV2,TRBJ2-7,CASGETGGVKQYF
TRBV20-1,TRBJ1-5,CSAGTELNQPQHF
TRBV5-1,TRBJ2-2,CASSFRQGGTGELFF
TRBV20-1,TRBJ1-3,CSARGRGSGNTIYF
TRBV12-3/TRBV12-4,TRBJ1-2,CASSLHIQGFDGYTF
TRBV15,TRBJ2-3,CATSKGLAGAGADTQYF
TRBV5-1,TRBJ1-4,CASSQDTTNEKLFF
TRBV29-1,TRBJ2-5,CSVGGSVETQYF
TRBV10-3,TRBJ2-3,CATVATSTDTQYF
TRBV20-1,TRBJ2-2,CSAEAGQGNTGELFF
TRBV29-1,TRBJ2-1,CSVDGRSSYNEQFF
TRBV7-3,TRBJ2-3,CASSVAGPDTQYF
TRBV29-1,TRBJ1-5,CSVRQAGGGQPQHF
TRBV20-1,TRBJ2-1,CSAIRTGQGNEQFF
TRBV19,TRBJ1-5,CASSIHSSGNQPQHF
TRBV6-5,TRBJ1-1,CASSYRKGHTEAFF
TRBV7-2,TRBJ2-1,CASSPGQANNEQFF
TRBV10-3,TRBJ2-1,CAISEFPGLAVLSSYNEQFF
TRBV5-1,TRBJ2-7,CASSLGSSGRYEQYF
TRBV5-1,TRBJ2-7,CARKAPGGRSYEQYF
TRBV6-1,TRBJ1-1,CASSPHGGTEAFF
TRBV20-1,TRBJ1-2,CSARDGLGYGYTF
TRBV3-1,TRBJ2-7,CASSHAGIEQYF
TRBV20-1,TRBJ1-1,CSATSLPGNTEAFF
TRBV29-1,TRBJ2-5,CSVASGRQETQYF
TRBV23-1,TRBJ2-5,CASPQEAVWTQETQYF
TRBV12-3/TRBV12-4,TRBJ1-4,CASSRDRPNEKLFF
TRBV25-1,TRBJ2-5,CASTAPGGTQYF
TRBV5-6,TRBJ1-5,CASSLEVYSNQPQHF
TRBV18,TRBJ2-1,CASSPRETGNEQFF
TRBV6-6,TRBJ1-2,CASSPGQGPYTF
TRBV12-3/TRBV12-4,TRBJ2-7,CASSPSTGEQYF
TRBV29-1,TRBJ2-7,CSVAITQGYEQYF
TRBV12-3/TRBV12-4,TRBJ2-1,CASRGLAGVSSYNEQFF
TRBV7-2,TRBJ2-5,CASSSRRVSYAQETQYF
TRBV6-5,TRBJ1-1,CASSYSDPKRLGAFF
TRBV7-9,TRBJ2-1,CASSYKGMNEQFF
TRBV29-1,TRBJ2-1,CSVAYTPDLAGGNRPFF
TRBV7-9,TRBJ2-7,CASSPQAGGYEQYF
TRBV7-2,TRBJ2-1,CASSLRPASGGYEQFF
TRBV5-1,TRBJ1-5,CASSLDRLGPQHF
TRBV12-3/TRBV12-4,TRBJ1-2,CASSLVPNYGYTF
TRBV19,TRBJ2-7,CASSISGGHSYEQYF
TRBV4-3,TRBJ1-1,CASSQDRGARNTEAFF
TRBV4-3,TRBJ2-1,CASSQEGYRKSYNEQFF